The 20 T cell receptor beta chains below were found in one sample sequenced in a study of shared clonotypes between healthy human individuals. This table comes from immunoSEQ multiplex PCR, and its TCRdb copy is limited to in-frame clones, with some not included. In the table there are more than 2 million clones, under 97% of which are singletons. The source material was naive CD4+ T cells sorted from blood. Specified subset: CD45RA+ positively selected. These receptors came from a man between 18 and 35 years old in good health.

As concerns this clone: The sample has other DNA sequences that encode this CDR3 too. The chain employs TRBV10-3 and TRBJ2-3; the D is unclear. Germline V gives CDR1 ENHRY, CDR2 SYGVKD. Trimming cost V 3 bases and J 1 base, with 2 bases left between them. The CDR3 totals 12 residues. The CDR3 loop is CAISDRTDTQYF. CDR3 sequence (DNA): TGTGCCATCAGTGACCGCACAGATACGCAGTATTTT.

The V call is TRBV2, the J call TRBJ1-1; the D gene is possibly TRBD1 (5 bases). Trimming shortened V by 5 bases and J by 4 bases, and 11 bases separated the two germline ends. The length of the CDR3 is 13 residues. Germline assignment: CDR1 SNHLY and CDR2 FYNNEI. This CDR3 is CASSYRRPTEAFF. CDR3 DNA: TGTGCCAGCAGTTACAGGCGTCCCACTGAAGCTTTCTTT.

This rearrangement joins TRBV5-5 to TRBJ1-6; possibly TRBD1 for D (5 bases). The V end was cut by 0 bases, the J end by 9 bases, with 10 bases between. The CDR3 spans 14 residues. Germline CDR1 SGHKS, CDR2 YYEKEE (reference sequence). CDR3 region: CASSLGTIVSPLHF. The CDR3 region has the DNA TGTGCCAGCAGCTTGGGGACAATAGTTTCACCCCTCCACTTT.

V is TRBV7-2 and J is TRBJ2-2, with D perhaps matching TRBD2 (6 bases). The V end lost 5 bases, the J end lost 4 bases, and 14 bases lay between the germline ends. The CDR3 spans 15 residues. CDR1 and CDR2 from the germline V gene are SGHTA and FQGNSA. CDR3 DNA: TGTGCCAGCAGCCTAACGGGACTTATCACCGGGGAGCTGTTTTTT. It is translated as CASSLTGLITGELFF.

A note on this clone: Other DNA sequences in this sample translate to the same CDR3. The rearrangement links TRBV5-4 to TRBJ2-3; 9 nucleotides match TRBD2. Trimming cost V 2 bases and J 3 bases; bases outside gene matches: 4. The CDR3 is 15 amino acids. The germline V gene encodes CDR1 SGHNT and CDR2 YYREEE (reference sequence). The CDR3 region is CASSFTSGSTDTQYF. CDR3 bases: TGTGCCAGCAGCTTTACTAGCGGGTCGACAGATACGCAGTATTTT.

The V gene is TRBV6-6, the J gene TRBJ2-7; D is perhaps TRBD2 (5 bases). Trimming stripped 6 bases from V and 3 bases from J, with 9 bases between. Germline CDR1 MNHNY, CDR2 SVGAGI (reference sequence). The CDR3 consists of 12 residues. For the CDR3, the DNA is TGTGCCAGCAGAACACTAGGCTACGAGCAGTACTTC. Translation gives CASRTLGYEQYF.

V gene TRBV10-3 combines with J gene TRBJ2-5; possibly TRBD1 or TRBD2 for D (5 bases each). The ends were cut back, 6 bases at V and 0 bases at J, with 11 bases in the middle. The germline V gene encodes CDR1 ENHRY and CDR2 SYGVKD. The CDR3 is made up of 14 amino acids. Here the CDR3 DNA reads TGTGCCATCAGCGAACTGGGACACCAAGAGACCCAGTACTTC. It translates to CAISELGHQETQYF.

This sequence joins TRBV27 and TRBJ2-3; D could derive from TRBD1 or TRBD2 (5 bases each). V shed 5 bases and J shed 4 bases, with 13 bases lying between them. CDR1 and CDR2 (germline): MNHEY, SMNVEV (reference sequence). This CDR3 region has 14 residues. The CDR3 sequence: CASSPWGRADTQYF. The CDR3 bases are TGTGCCAGCAGTCCATGGGGACGGGCAGATACGCAGTATTTT.

CDR3: CASRLQGSYGYTF. The CDR3 DNA reads TGTGCCAGCAGGTTACAGGGATCCTATGGCTACACCTTC. This sequence joins TRBV6-5 and TRBJ1-2; TRBD1 is a possible D gene (6 bases). The CDR3 is 13 residues long. Trimming shortened V by 6 bases and J by 4 bases, and 12 bases separated the two germline ends. The V gene's germline CDR1 is MNHEY and CDR2 SVGAGI.

The chain employs TRBV18 and TRBJ1-3; D is unresolved. Germline CDR1 and CDR2: KGHSH and LQKENI. V was cut by 3 bases and J by 0 bases, with 15 bases left in between. The CDR3 consists of 17 residues. CDR3 amino acids: CASSPSVGKSSGNTIYF. CDR3 DNA sequence: TGTGCCAGCTCACCGAGCGTGGGGAAGAGCTCTGGAAACACCATATATTTT.

This chain links TRBV20-1 with TRBJ2-1; D is undetermined. V gave up 0 bases and J gave up 6 bases, with 3 bases separating them. Germline V gives CDR1 DFQATT, CDR2 SNEGSKA (reference sequence). CDR3 length: 11 residues. The CDR3 nucleotides are TGCAGTGCTAGAGAGTCCAATGAGCAGTTCTTC. Its translation is CSARESNEQFF.

The rearrangement links TRBV19 to TRBJ1-1; D unresolved. The germline V gene has CDR1 LNHDA and CDR2 SQIVND (reference sequence). The CDR3 sequence is 16 residues long. Trimming removed 4 bases at V and 1 base at J, with 16 bases between. The CDR3 spells CASSKKIWTENTEAFF. The CDR3, as DNA: TGTGCCAGTAGTAAAAAGATCTGGACTGAGAACACTGAAGCTTTCTTT.

The chain links TRBV7-9 to TRBJ2-7; 9 bases align to TRBD1. Germline V lookup: CDR1 SEHNR, CDR2 FQNEAQ (reference sequence). The V and J ends lost 0 bases and 6 bases, in that order; junction bases with no gene match: 3. The CDR3 covers 14 residues. The CDR3 DNA is TGTGCCAGCAGCTTAGCATGGGACAGGGCCGAGCAGTACTTC. This gives the protein CASSLAWDRAEQYF. Together with reference TRBV7-9 and TRBJ2-7, the CDR3 gives the full variable domain: DTGVSQNPRHKITKRGQNVTFRCDPISEHNRLYWYRQTLGQGPEFLTYFQNEAQLEKSRLLSDRFSAERPKGSFSTLEIQRTEQGDSAMYLCASSLAWDRAEQYFGPGTRLTVT.

The genes are TRBV30 and TRBJ2-5; the match to TRBD2 covers 9 bases. V lost 5 bases, J lost 3 bases, and 7 bases stayed unmatched. The CDR3 spans 14 residues. Germline CDR1 GTSNPN, CDR2 SVGIG (reference sequence). The CDR3 region is CAWSRGGAKETQYF. CDR3 bases: TGTGCCTGGTCCCGCGGGGGGGCGAAAGAGACCCAGTACTTC.

This clone was seen only a few times. The chain has TRBV5-1 and TRBJ2-6; a possible D gene is TRBD1 (5 bases). This CDR3 spans 18 amino acids. Trimming took 1 base from V and 0 from J, leaving 14 bases between them. Germline V lookup: CDR1 SGHRS, CDR2 YFSETQ. The CDR3 DNA follows: TGCGCCAGCAGCTTGCGAAGGGGTAATAGCTCTGGGGCCAACGTCCTGACTTTC. Protein sequence: CASSLRRGNSSGANVLTF.

J is TRBJ1-6 and V is TRBV30; possibly TRBD1 for D (5 bases). Germline CDR1 GTSNPN, CDR2 SVGIG (reference sequence). Trimming pared 3 bases from V and 13 bases from J, leaving 19 bases between. This CDR3 spans 14 amino acids. CDR3 nucleotide sequence: TGTGCCTGGAGGGTGGGTACAAGGGGTTTCCCCCTCCACTTT. Residues: CAWRVGTRGFPLHF.

The chain carries TRBV30 and TRBJ1-5; maybe TRBD1 (6 bases). Per the germline V gene, CDR1 is GTSNPN and CDR2 is SVGIG (reference sequence). CDR3 size: 12 residues. V shed 8 bases and J shed 3 bases, with 11 bases lying between them. For the CDR3, the DNA is TGTGCCACGACAGGTTCCAATCAGCCCCAGCATTTT. It codes for CATTGSNQPQHF.

The chain joins TRBV6-1 to TRBJ2-7; 7 nucleotides match TRBD1. This CDR3 is 11 amino acids long. Per the germline V gene, CDR1 is MNHNS and CDR2 is SASEGT. V dropped 8 bases and J dropped 6; count of bases not matched to a gene: 4. CDR3 bases: TGTGCCAGCCAGGGACAGACCGAGCAGTACTTC. The encoded protein is CASQGQTEQYF.

Comments on this clone: Other DNA sequences of this sample code for an identical CDR3. The chain has TRBV5-1 and TRBJ2-6; D uncertain. V was cut by 0 bases and J by 1 base, with 2 bases left in between. Germline-derived CDR1 and CDR2 are SGHRS and YFSETQ. CDR3 size: 14 residues. This chain's CDR3 is CASSLASGANVLTF. The DNA of the CDR3 is TGCGCCAGCAGCTTGGCATCTGGGGCCAACGTCCTGACTTTC.

This clone was seen more than once but under ten times. The CDR3 loop is CASSEGLREKLFF. The DNA for the CDR3 is TGCGCCAGCAGTGAAGGTCTGCGTGAAAAACTGTTTTTT. V usage is TRBV10-1 and J usage is TRBJ1-4, with unresolved D. Germline CDR1 reads WNHNN; CDR2 reads SYGVQD (reference sequence). There are 13 residues in the CDR3. Trimming stripped 3 bases from V and 7 bases from J, with 9 bases between.